Sequencing of this T cell receptor (beta chain) was carried out in a study of T-cell memory formation after mild COVID-19. 5'RACE, which relied on constant-segment primers, yielded TCR alpha and TCR beta cDNA libraries carrying sample barcodes and UMIs. TCRdb redid the calling of the 5' RACE reads with MiXCR, one entry per CDR3 protein. The data show hundreds of thousands of distinct CDR3 sequences, with 25% to 30% seen just once and approximately 15% held by the top ten. The study's findings and limits: Pre-infection memory held some responding clones, suggesting pre-existing cross-reactive T cells responded. CD4+ bias marked clones expanding day 15 to 37, unlike balanced contracting clones. Among CD4+ contracting clones, most were CM and EM, and CD8+ ones EMRA.

V was pared by 2 bases and J by 8 bases, with 16 bases between. This CDR3 comprises 15 residues. Germline-derived CDR1 and CDR2 are SEHNR and FQNEAQ (reference sequence). This clonotype turned up a few times. As yet, its antigen is unknown. The specimen sequenced was PBMCs or a T cell subset sorted from them (not recorded which). This rearrangement joins TRBV7-9 to TRBJ2-1; the D is unclear. The clonotype comes from an adult woman who had mild COVID-19 (a few samples of this study predate the infection). Cell type and time point are not known. In DNA, the CDR3 is TGTGCCAGCAGCTTACCACCTCCCGACCCCGATGAGCAGTTCTTC. Protein product: CASSLPPPDPDEQFF.